This T cell receptor beta chain was captured by sequencing in a study of metastatic and nonmetastatic thyroid tumors. Study-wide context: Thyroid patients, malignant and benign, had repertoires compared across blood and tumor or nodule tissue.

V lost 3 bases and J lost 3; bases outside the gene matches: 2. CDR1 and CDR2 (germline): MNHEY, SMNVEV (reference sequence). There are 14 residues in the CDR3. The study's findings and limits: In blood and tumor, TCR beta diversity was reportedly significantly higher in malignant thyroid tumors than in benign nodules.

In the study's own analysis: Between-group CDR3 differences, defined by clinicopathological status, yielded a distant-metastasis classifier for papillary thyroid cancer. TCRdb reanalyzed the PCR reads with MiXCR. The V and J calls and clone size come from TCRdb's table, not from the authors' own analysis. The table lists roughly 8,000 clones, about 31% of them singletons. This clone occurred a few times. Antigen specificity is unknown. Thyroid surgery was preceded by no treatment in any patient. The sequenced material came from tumor tissue. This chain connects TRBV27 to TRBJ1-1; 9 bases match TRBD1. This TCR was sampled from a female donor with papillary thyroid cancer or a benign thyroid nodule (not recorded which). Some clones in this sample may be carry-over from other donors' samples. The CDR3 here is CASSLGTGHTEAFF. For the CDR3, the DNA is TGTGCCAGCAGTTTGGGGACAGGGCACACTGAAGCTTTCTTT.